The 30 T cell receptor beta chains below were found in one sample sequenced in a study of blood T cell repertoires in COVID-19. Profiling relied on immunoSEQ multiplex PCR, and the TCRdb table lists in-frame clones only, not all of them. The data show fewer than 500,000 clones, about nine tenths seen once. The sequencing sample was made of peripheral blood. The source is a woman between 25 and 40 years old with active or convalescent COVID-19.

The chain combines TRBV5-5 with TRBJ1-2; no reliable D call. The CDR3 extends over 15 amino acids. The V gene lost 2 bases and the J gene lost 4 bases, with 15 bases spanning the gap. Looked up from germline, CDR1 is SGHKS and CDR2 is YYEKEE (reference sequence). The CDR3 DNA follows: TGTGCCAGCAGCTTTGGAGTTGAAAGGCTCTATGGCTACACCTTC. Encoded protein: CASSFGVERLYGYTF.

The genes are TRBV20-1 and TRBJ2-5; D may be TRBD2 (6 bases). The CDR3 runs to 12 residues. The germline gives CDR1 DFQATT, CDR2 SNEGSKA (reference sequence). V was shortened by 3 bases and J by 5 bases, with 10 bases between the two germline ends. The CDR3 region has the DNA TGCAGTGCTAGTCCGAGCGGGGAGACCCAGTACTTC. Its protein product is CSASPSGETQYF.

The genes are TRBV27 and TRBJ2-5; D call uncertain. The CDR3 is 18 amino acids. V was cut by 6 bases and J by 1 base, with 24 bases left in between. The germline V gene encodes CDR1 MNHEY and CDR2 SMNVEV (reference sequence). CDR3 DNA sequence: TGTGCCAGCAGCCCGCTAGAGTTAGCACCTCAATCCCAAGAGACCCAGTACTTC. It is translated as CASSPLELAPQSQETQYF.

The chain carries TRBV5-1 and TRBJ2-7, with 12 bases matching TRBD2. The CDR3 is made up of 18 amino acids. The ends lost 0 bases at V and 0 bases at J; junction bases unmatched: 7. Germline loops: CDR1 SGHRS, CDR2 YFSETQ. CDR3 protein: CASSLGLAGEKSSYEQYF. In nucleotides, the CDR3 is TGCGCCAGCAGCTTGGGACTAGCGGGGGAGAAGAGCTCCTACGAGCAGTACTTC. The full variable domain, in which reference TRBV5-1 and TRBJ2-7 provide the parts outside the CDR3, is KAGVTQTPRYLIKTRGQQVTLSCSPISGHRSVSWYQQTPGQGLQFLFEYFSETQRNKGNFPGRFSGRQFSNSRSEMNVSTLELGDSALYLCASSLGLAGEKSSYEQYFGPGTRLTVT.

This clone has a single count. The chain uses TRBV7-8 and TRBJ1-1; 7 nucleotides align to TRBD1. CDR3 length: 14 residues. V shed 5 bases, J shed 5 bases, and the junction held 8 bases outside the gene matches. Germline V CDR1 and CDR2: SGHVS, FQNEAQ. CDR3 DNA sequence: TGTGCCAGCAGCCATACAGGGGTTTGGACTGAAGCTTTCTTT. Translated: CASSHTGVWTEAFF.

Comments on this clone: The identical CDR3 is also encoded by other nucleotide sequences in the sample. The rearrangement uses TRBV5-1 and TRBJ2-7; 8 bases are a match to TRBD2. The V gene's germline CDR1 is SGHRS and CDR2 YFSETQ. The CDR3 loop spans 15 amino acids. Trimming took 0 bases from V and 1 from J; bases not matched to a gene: 3. This CDR3 reads CASSLVLAGSYEQYF. CDR3 sequence (DNA): TGCGCCAGCAGCTTGGTCTTAGCGGGGTCCTACGAGCAGTACTTC.

V gene TRBV19 combines with J gene TRBJ1-1; weak D call: TRBD1 (5 bases). CDR3 length: 13 residues. Trimming removed 7 bases at V and 1 base at J, with 10 bases between. Germline loops: CDR1 LNHDA, CDR2 SQIVND (reference sequence). This chain's CDR3 is CASNPQGNTEAFF. DNA for the CDR3: TGTGCCAGTAACCCCCAGGGGAACACTGAAGCTTTCTTT.

The chain employs TRBV7-2 and TRBJ2-1, with TRBD2 matching 9 bases. Trimming at V came to 5 bases and at J to 5 bases, leaving 7 bases not matched to a gene. From germline, CDR1 is SGHTA and CDR2 FQGNSA. The CDR3 is made up of 15 amino acids. This chain's CDR3 is CASSPWAGGNNEQFF. The CDR3 DNA sequence: TGTGCCAGCAGCCCCTGGGCGGGAGGGAACAATGAGCAGTTCTTC.

This clone was observed a single time. The chain has TRBV13 and TRBJ1-3, with no clear D. This CDR3 contains 14 residues. V gave up 0 bases and J gave up 4 bases, with 7 bases separating them. Germline V gene sequence: CDR1 PRHDT, CDR2 FYEKMQ (reference sequence). In DNA, the CDR3 is TGTGCCAGCAGCTTAGGCCTAGCCGGAAACACCATATATTTT. Its translation: CASSLGLAGNTIYF.

The rearrangement uses TRBV2 and TRBJ2-1; D gene uncertain. The CDR3 sequence is 14 residues long. The germline V gene has CDR1 SNHLY and CDR2 FYNNEI. The germline V and J ends were trimmed by 7 bases and 1 base, with 11 bases remaining between them. The CDR3 DNA is TGTGCCAGCATCTCGGGTTTTTCCTACAATGAGCAGTTCTTC. Translating it yields CASISGFSYNEQFF.

The chain combines TRBV10-3 with TRBJ1-6, with TRBD1 matching 9 bases. The V gene end was trimmed by 3 bases and the J gene end by 1 base; junction bases not matched to a gene: 4. The CDR3 is 17 amino acids. CDR1 ENHRY and CDR2 SYGVKD come from the germline V gene. The CDR3 bases are TGTGCCATCAGTGAATCGACAGGGGGATCCTATAATTCACCCCTCCACTTT. As protein: CAISESTGGSYNSPLHF.

The genes are TRBV6-1 and TRBJ1-3; 7 bases line up with TRBD1. CDR3 length equals 17 residues. Germline V lookup: CDR1 MNHNS, CDR2 SASEGT. Trimming at V came to 1 base and at J to 0 bases, leaving 6 bases not matched to a gene. This CDR3 reads CASSEVLAGGSGNTIYF. DNA of the CDR3: TGTGCCAGCAGTGAAGTTCTGGCAGGGGGCTCTGGAAACACCATATATTTT.

The rearrangement uses TRBV5-8 and TRBJ2-7; 7 nucleotides agree with TRBD1. The CDR3 has 15 residues. V shed 3 bases, J shed 0 bases, and the junction held 6 bases outside the gene matches. Germline loops: CDR1 SGHTS, CDR2 YDEGEE. CDR3 nucleotides: TGTGCCAGCAGCTCCGGGACAGAGAGCTCCTACGAGCAGTACTTC. Residues: CASSSGTESSYEQYF.

The rearrangement uses TRBV5-5 and TRBJ2-5, with a weak D call TRBD1 (6 bases). The CDR3 has 14 amino acids. Germline-derived CDR1 and CDR2 are SGHKS and YYEKEE (reference sequence). V was pared by 8 bases and J by 3 bases, with 17 bases between. The DNA of the CDR3 is TGTGCCAGTAACCAGGGGCTTCCCGAAGAGACCCAGTACTTC. It codes for CASNQGLPEETQYF. Full variable domain (rest looked up from reference TRBV5-5 and TRBJ2-5): DAGVTQSPTHLIKTRGQQVTLRCSPISGHKSVSWYQQVLGQGPQFIFQYYEKEERGRGNFPDRFSARQFPNYSSELNVNALLLGDSALYLCASNQGLPEETQYFGPGTRLLVL.

V gene TRBV24-1 combines with J gene TRBJ2-2; D uncertain. The germline CDR1 and CDR2 sequences are KGHDR and SFDVKD. V lost 5 bases and J 1 base, leaving 4 bases between the germline ends. The CDR3 is 13 residues long. As DNA, the CDR3 is TGTGCCACCAGTGGCAGGAACACCGGGGAGCTGTTTTTT. Its translation is CATSGRNTGELFF.

The CDR3 spells CAWSVPGQGNEQFF. Written as DNA, the CDR3 is TGTGCCTGGAGTGTACCCGGACAGGGTAATGAGCAGTTCTTC. This chain uses TRBV30 with TRBJ2-1; 8 bases agree with TRBD1. Trimming took 0 bases from V and 7 from J; bases not matched to a gene: 5. Germline V gene sequence: CDR1 GTSNPN, CDR2 SVGIG (reference sequence). CDR3 length: 14 residues.

A remark on this clone: The sample has other DNA sequences that encode this CDR3 too. This chain joins TRBV7-2 and TRBJ2-1, with TRBD2 identical over 10 bases. CDR3 size: 15 residues. V lost 2 bases and J lost 2; bases outside the gene matches: 0. Germline values: CDR1 SGHTA, CDR2 FQGNSA. The CDR3 sequence is CASSLLAGAYNEQFF. In DNA, the CDR3 is TGTGCCAGCAGCTTACTAGCGGGGGCCTACAATGAGCAGTTCTTC.

The chain links TRBV18 to TRBJ1-2; 7 nucleotides align to TRBD1. Germline lookup yields CDR1 KGHSH and CDR2 LQKENI. The junction had 8 bases not matched to a gene; V was cut back by 3 bases and J by 4 bases. The CDR3 runs to 15 residues. CDR3 sequence: CASSPLDTGAYGYTF. As DNA, the CDR3 is TGTGCCAGCTCACCCCTCGATACAGGGGCCTATGGCTACACCTTC.

A few counts support this clone. V and J are TRBV7-4 and TRBJ2-5, with 11 bases aligning to TRBD2. The CDR3 has 17 residues. Losses at the gene ends were 2 bases for V and 0 bases for J; bases not matched to a gene: 5. Germline V gene data show CDR1 as SGHVT and CDR2 as SQSDAQ. CDR3 DNA sequence: TGTGCCAGCAGCTTATTACTAGCGGGAGAGTACCAAGAGACCCAGTACTTC. It codes for CASSLLLAGEYQETQYF.

The chain carries TRBV11-2 and TRBJ2-7; no reliable D call. This CDR3 comprises 13 residues. Trimming stripped 1 base from V and 5 bases from J, with 9 bases between. Germline CDR1 reads SGHAT; CDR2 reads FQNNGV. CDR3 amino acids: CASSLVGVDEQYF. CDR3 coding DNA: TGTGCCAGCAGCTTAGTGGGCGTTGACGAGCAGTACTTC.

V usage is TRBV25-1 and J usage is TRBJ1-2; 10 positions agree with TRBD1. This CDR3 comprises 14 residues. J gave up 4 bases and V 4 bases, and 3 bases lay outside the gene matches. Germline values: CDR1 MGHDK, CDR2 SYGVNS. The CDR3 protein is CASSGQGAIYGYTF. CDR3 nucleotide sequence: TGTGCCAGCAGTGGACAGGGGGCGATCTATGGCTACACCTTC.

V and J are TRBV19 and TRBJ1-6; D call uncertain. This CDR3 spans 14 amino acids. Deletions cut 3 bases from V and 5 bases from J, with 8 bases between. Germline CDR1 and CDR2: LNHDA and SQIVND (reference sequence). The CDR3 nucleotides are TGTGCCAGTAGTATCGTGCAGAATAATTCACCCCTCCACTTT. Residues: CASSIVQNNSPLHF.

The chain is built from TRBV18 and TRBJ1-4; D unresolved. V lost 1 base and J lost 4, with 7 bases in between. Germline V lookup: CDR1 KGHSH, CDR2 LQKENI. CDR3 length equals 14 residues. The CDR3 protein is CASSPLGSNEKLFF. In DNA, the CDR3 is TGTGCCAGCTCACCACTCGGGAGTAATGAAAAACTGTTTTTT.

The rearrangement joins TRBV18 to TRBJ1-5, with D uncertain. Deletions cut 3 bases from V and 2 bases from J, with 11 bases between. CDR1 KGHSH and CDR2 LQKENI come from the germline V gene. This CDR3 has 15 amino acids. Here the CDR3 reads CASSPAQAGNQPQHF. CDR3 nucleotide sequence: TGTGCCAGCTCACCCGCCCAGGCCGGCAATCAGCCCCAGCATTTT.

The rearrangement joins TRBV29-1 to TRBJ2-5; D may be TRBD1 (5 bases). CDR1 SQVTM and CDR2 ANQGSEA come from the germline V gene. V lost 6 bases to trimming and J lost 5 bases, with 13 bases between them. CDR3 length: 12 residues. The CDR3 loop reads CSVGNHRETQYF. In DNA form, the CDR3 reads TGCAGCGTAGGTAACCACAGGGAGACCCAGTACTTC.

This rearrangement joins TRBV30 to TRBJ1-1, with 7 bases aligning to TRBD1. The junction had 8 bases not matched to a gene; V was cut back by 4 bases and J by 0 bases. This CDR3 spans 15 amino acids. Germline CDR1 GTSNPN, CDR2 SVGIG (reference sequence). The CDR3, as DNA: TGTGCCTGGACACGACAGGGCAACATGAACACTGAAGCTTTCTTT. This sequence encodes CAWTRQGNMNTEAFF. The full variable domain, rest sourced from reference TRBV30 and TRBJ1-1, is SQTIHQWPATLVQPVGSPLSLECTVEGTSNPNLYWYRQAAGRGLQLLFYSVGIGQISSEVPQNLSASRPQDRQFILSSKKLLLSDSGFYLCAWTRQGNMNTEAFFGQGTRLTVV.

The V and J genes are TRBV6-1 and TRBJ2-7, with D perhaps TRBD2 (6 bases). V was cut by 3 bases and J by 0 bases, with 12 bases left in between. The CDR3 spans 15 residues. CDR1 and CDR2 (germline): MNHNS, SASEGT. CDR3 region: CASSDGTVSSYEQYF. CDR3 nucleotides: TGTGCCAGCAGTGACGGGACTGTTAGCTCCTACGAGCAGTACTTC.

This chain connects TRBV5-1 to TRBJ1-1; TRBD1 matches at 9 bases. Looked up from germline, CDR1 is SGHRS and CDR2 is YFSETQ. The CDR3 is 14 amino acids. Losses at the gene ends were 6 bases for V and 4 bases for J; bases not matched to a gene: 7. The CDR3 is CASTGQGISTEAFF. CDR3 DNA sequence: TGCGCCAGCACCGGACAGGGGATTAGCACTGAAGCTTTCTTT.

The chain is built from TRBV12-3 or TRBV12-4 and TRBJ1-4; D ambiguous. The length of the CDR3 is 13 residues. With 1 base removed from V and 8 bases from J, the gap between germline ends came to 8 bases. The CDR3 DNA reads TGTGCCAGCAGTTTAGTAGATCACGAAAAACTGTTTTTT. It translates to CASSLVDHEKLFF.

This chain joins TRBV6-5 and TRBJ2-3; 8 nucleotides align to TRBD2. The germline CDR1 and CDR2 sequences are MNHEY and SVGAGI. V was clipped by 1 base and J by 2 bases; unmatched bases: 5. The CDR3 has 16 amino acids. CDR3 sequence (DNA): TGTGCCAGCAGTTACTTGGGCGGGGGGAACACAGATACGCAGTATTTT. Protein product: CASSYLGGGNTDTQYF.